A single T cell receptor (beta chain) is shown here with its context. Its antigen is still unknown. The input lacks base qualities; no much larger clone sits a single base away. This sample is part of a study of blood T cell repertoires in COVID-19 (dated by TCRdb to about 2020). For the study in its entirety: Samples from collaborators originated in the United States, Italy and Spain and spanned both the acute and convalescent phases of COVID-19. The prospective study material was composed of cDNA or gDNA derived from T cells, B-cell-depleted T cells, or PBMCs. A freely available public database, intended as a resource for researchers studying the immune response to SARS-CoV-2, is where the repertoires were released. The samples were drawn from two sources: the first 160 participants of the ongoing ImmuneRACE study, and 1,254 subjects contributed by 6 global collaborators. Subjects who had been exposed to COVID-19, were actively infected with it, or had recovered from it provided the deeply sampled blood TCRbeta repertoires that made up the dataset. The sample metadata nearly always contained a de-identified subject ID, COVID-19 status, age in years and sex. Where available, HLA class I and class II types were taken from metadata supplied by the sample provider and were not determined by assay-based typing.

What the work shows at the level of the full study, not this receptor alone: How much clinical and demographic metadata was included differed by source and by participant, and the metadata was provided uncurated.

TCRbeta CDR3 regions were amplified from genomic DNA by means of the immunoSEQ Assay, a bias-controlled multiplex PCR. The original methods were these. The number of nucleated cells in each sample was estimated from the amplification of reference gene primers within the assay. Sequence reads were collapsed and filtered to measure the absolute abundance of every unique TCRbeta CDR3 rearrangement. For each sample, productive Simpson clonality was calculated as the square root of Simpson's diversity index across productive rearrangements. TCRdb stores this immuneACCESS table with in-frame sequences only. Part of the clones is absent; in the studies checked, under half of the shortfall reflects unresolved V genes, and no reason is known for the rest. The V and J calls and clone size come from that table; D and trimming were worked out from the DNA. The sample profile shows more than 15,000 clones; around 80% of them were found once. Clones ranked in the top ten supply 22% of the sample.

Its CDR3 holds 15 amino acids, cysteine through phenylalanine. The sequence is cut down to CDR3 DNA, 45 bases in frame from base 1. According to the germline V gene, CDR1 reads MNHEY and CDR2 reads SVGEGT. The junction carries 14 bases between V and J, which are trimmed by 6 bases and 2 bases respectively. Whole blood was collected in K2EDTA tubes by collaborating institutions according to the institutions' own protocols. For TCRbeta analysis, collaborators shipped samples in one of three forms: frozen whole blood, isolated PBMCs, or DNA extracted from either of those sample types. The clonotype comes from a man aged 55 to 69 with active or convalescent COVID-19. Sequencing input: peripheral blood. Recombination linked TRBV6-2 or TRBV6-3 to TRBJ1-5; the D gene assignment is ambiguous. The CDR3 region has the sequence CASSPERRGNQPQHF. The sequenced DNA is TGTGCCAGCAGCCCCGAACGGAGGGGCAATCAGCCCCAGCATTTT.